This TCR beta chain was profiled in a study of T cell changes during pregnancy in multiple sclerosis. Clones were read by immunoSEQ multiplex PCR, and TCRdb kept only the in-frame ones, dropping some. Among about 55,000 clones, roughly 92% were seen once, and the ten largest hold about 3%. The CDR3 covers 13 residues. CDR1 is LNHDA and CDR2 is SQIVND in the germline V gene (reference sequence). V lost 4 bases to trimming and J lost 4 bases, with 9 bases between them. This receptor was taken from a female donor with multiple sclerosis, enrolled in a pregnancy study. V and J are TRBV19 and TRBJ2-3; perhaps TRBD2 as D (5 bases). The sample here was CD8+ T cells from peripheral blood mononuclear cells, taken in the third trimester of pregnancy. CDR3 protein: CASSRRSSDTQYF. As DNA, the CDR3 is TGTGCCAGTAGTAGGAGGTCCTCAGATACGCAGTATTTT.